This T cell receptor (beta chain) was captured by sequencing in a study of PD-1 blockade in classical Hodgkin lymphoma. Overall study: Patients were infused with nivolumab 3 mg/kg every 2 weeks. Study conclusions and caveats: The diversity seen at baseline in complete responders resembled that of newly diagnosed patients. Diversity in CD4+ TCRs, unlike that measured in CD8+ TCRs, had risen significantly by C4D1. Possible causes of repertoire differences, disease activity or prior therapy, remain undefined.

Every patient was affected by relapse after autologous stem cell transplantation, while exposure to brentuximab vedotin was not uniform. The V and J ends lost 8 bases and 8 bases respectively, with 12 bases between them. This CDR3 has 11 residues. From germline, CDR1 is LGHNA and CDR2 YSLEER. The assay was immunoSEQ multiplex PCR, and TCRdb's table has in-frame clones only and misses some. The data hold just over 25,000 clones, with about 67% observed a single time. This clone was recorded a few times. Its antigen is unidentified. The TCR originated in a human donor with classical Hodgkin lymphoma. The specimen comprised peripheral blood mononuclear cells (PBMCs), sampled before the second cycle of nivolumab. The chain uses TRBV4-3 and TRBJ1-2; unclear D gene. CDR3 sequence (DNA): TGCGCCAGCTTCTCGGGTGACGGCTACACCTTC. It encodes CASFSGDGYTF.